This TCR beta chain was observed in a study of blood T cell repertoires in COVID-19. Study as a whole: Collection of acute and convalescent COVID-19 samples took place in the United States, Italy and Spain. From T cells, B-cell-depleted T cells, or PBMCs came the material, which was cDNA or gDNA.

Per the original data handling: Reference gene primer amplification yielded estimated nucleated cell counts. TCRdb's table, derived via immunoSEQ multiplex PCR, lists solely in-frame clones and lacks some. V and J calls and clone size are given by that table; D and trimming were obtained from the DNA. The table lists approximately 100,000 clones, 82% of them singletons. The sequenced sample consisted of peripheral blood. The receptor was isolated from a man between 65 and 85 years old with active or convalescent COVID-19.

The CDR3 sequence: CASRKQNQPQHF. The CDR3 bases are TGTGCCAGCAGAAAACAAAATCAGCCCCAGCATTTT. The genes are TRBV2 and TRBJ1-5; D remains unclear. V gave up 6 bases and J gave up 4 bases, with 7 bases separating them. There are 12 residues in the CDR3. Germline V CDR1 and CDR2: SNHLY, FYNNEI.